The source of this T cell receptor (beta chain) is a study of Ad26.COV2.S vaccination and SARS-CoV-2 variants. Findings and caveats of the study: Among vaccine recipients, spike-specific TCR breadth exceeded that of placebo recipients.

Treatment here: around 19 received Ad26.COV2.S at low or high dose, single or two shots; 5 received placebo; per-sample allocation not given. At day 63 after the first vaccine or placebo injection, samples were drawn. Vaccination used an Ad26 vector expressing Wuhan-strain SARS-CoV-2 spike. Regarding this clone: Its target is not known.

The CDR3 is 18 residues long. V was cut by 1 base and J by 5 bases, with 18 bases left in between. Germline CDR1 and CDR2: MGHRA and YSYEKL. The method was immunoSEQ multiplex PCR; TCRdb's version includes in-frame clones alone and lacks a portion of them. The sample includes hundreds of thousands of clones, about four fifths of them seen just once. The sample was peripheral blood, taken in a trial of Ad26.COV2.S vaccine versus placebo. The source is a person between 18 and 59 years old who received the Ad26.COV2.S COVID-19 vaccine or a placebo. The V gene is TRBV4-1, the J gene TRBJ1-6, with TRBD1 as a possible D gene (5 bases). The chain's CDR3 is CASSQVVLPGGNNSPLHF. The CDR3 region has the DNA TGCGCCAGCAGCCAAGTCGTATTGCCTGGGGGAAATAATTCACCCCTCCACTTT.